These 31 T cell receptor beta chains were all obtained from the same sample, sequenced in a study of circulating and synovial CD4+ cells in juvenile arthritis. Profiling relied on immunoSEQ multiplex PCR, and the TCRdb table lists in-frame clones only, not all of them. Of around 35,000 clones in the sample, 95% to 96% were seen once. Sequencing was carried out using CD4+ T cells from blood. The receptor source for this set is a human donor with juvenile idiopathic arthritis.

The chain joins TRBV11-2 to TRBJ2-7; 10 bases are shared with TRBD1. This CDR3 is 17 amino acids long. Losses at the gene ends were 6 bases for V and 4 bases for J; bases not matched to a gene: 15. The germline CDR1 and CDR2 sequences are SGHAT and FQNNGV. CDR3 in amino acids: CASRHPGQGRTSYEQYF. The CDR3 DNA follows: TGTGCCAGCAGACACCCGGGACAGGGGCGAACATCTTACGAGCAGTACTTC.

The V call is TRBV9, the J call TRBJ1-5; D gene unclear. The ends were cut back, 3 bases at V and 0 bases at J, with 7 bases in the middle. The CDR3 is 14 residues long. Germline V gene data show CDR1 as SGDLS and CDR2 as YYNGEE. Here the CDR3 DNA reads TGTGCCAGCAGCGGCCGGGATAGCAATCAGCCCCAGCATTTT. Translation gives CASSGRDSNQPQHF.

The genes are TRBV6-4 and TRBJ1-1; D uncertain. Trimming stripped 7 bases from V and 1 base from J, with 7 bases between. CDR1 is MRHNA and CDR2 is SNTAGT in the germline V gene. The length of the CDR3 is 12 residues. CDR3 loop: CASTSGNTEAFF. The CDR3 DNA follows: TGTGCCAGCACCTCAGGGAACACTGAAGCTTTCTTT.

This clone was counted a single time. One junction end does not reproduce the germline sequence, and a read error may be involved. V and J are TRBV20-1 and TRBJ1-1, with a weak D call TRBD1 (6 bases). From germline, CDR1 is DFQATT and CDR2 SNEGSKA (reference sequence). The CDR3 extends over 11 amino acids. The CDR3 loop is CSVRSGTWFPF. The CDR3 DNA reads as TGCAGTGTCCGATCCGGGACATGGTTCCCATTT.

The V gene is TRBV5-5, the J gene TRBJ2-1; weak D call: TRBD2 (6 bases). Germline V gene sequence: CDR1 SGHKS, CDR2 YYEKEE (reference sequence). With 4 bases removed from V and 3 bases from J, the gap between germline ends came to 14 bases. This CDR3 has 15 residues. This CDR3 is CASSPGLPNYNEQFF. The CDR3 nucleotides read TGTGCCAGCAGCCCGGGACTGCCGAACTACAATGAGCAGTTCTTC.

This clone was seen once. J is TRBJ2-7 and V is TRBV28; TRBD1 agrees at 11 bases. The CDR3 covers 15 residues. Germline V gene sequence: CDR1 MDHEN, CDR2 SYDVKM. V lost 4 bases, J lost 7 bases, and 9 bases stayed unmatched. The CDR3: CASSYPGQGANEQYF. DNA for the CDR3: TGTGCCAGCAGTTACCCAGGACAGGGGGCAAATGAGCAGTACTTC.

V is TRBV30 and J is TRBJ2-7; 7 nucleotides line up with TRBD1. V lost 1 base to trimming and J lost 3 bases; unmatched junction nucleotides: 3. Germline V gene sequence: CDR1 GTSNPN, CDR2 SVGIG (reference sequence). The CDR3 runs 13 residues. The CDR3 nucleotides are TGTGCCTGGAGTGGGGGACAGAACTACGAGCAGTACTTC. Its protein is CAWSGGQNYEQYF. The variable domain in full, completed from reference TRBV30 and TRBJ2-7, reads SQTIHQWPATLVQPVGSPLSLECTVEGTSNPNLYWYRQAAGRGLQLLFYSVGIGQISSEVPQNLSASRPQDRQFILSSKKLLLSDSGFYLCAWSGGQNYEQYFGPGTRLTVT.

The rearrangement links TRBV29-1 to TRBJ2-7; tentatively, D is TRBD2 (6 bases). This CDR3 region has 14 residues. Looked up from germline, CDR1 is SQVTM and CDR2 is ANQGSEA. Trimming took 6 bases from V and 2 from J, leaving 17 bases between them. CDR3 amino acids: CSVRGTAGPYEQYF. The CDR3 nucleotides are TGCAGCGTCCGCGGGACGGCTGGTCCCTACGAGCAGTACTTC.

This chain connects TRBV28 to TRBJ2-5, with 10 bases lining up with TRBD1. The junction had 5 bases not matched to a gene; V was cut back by 7 bases and J by 3 bases. The CDR3 has 14 residues. Germline-derived CDR1 and CDR2 are MDHEN and SYDVKM. Written as DNA, the CDR3 is TGTGCCAGCAACCCTGGGACAGGGGAAGAGACCCAGTACTTC. It yields the protein CASNPGTGEETQYF.

The chain joins TRBV2 to TRBJ1-5, with no clear D. The V gene lost 0 bases and the J gene lost 6 bases, with 6 bases spanning the gap. CDR3 length: 13 residues. Germline V gives CDR1 SNHLY, CDR2 FYNNEI. The CDR3 nucleotides are TGTGCCAGCAGTGAAGCGCGGTTTCAGCCCCAGCATTTT. It is translated as CASSEARFQPQHF.

The chain employs TRBV18 and TRBJ1-4; tentatively, D is TRBD1 (5 bases). CDR1 KGHSH and CDR2 LQKENI come from the germline V gene. V was pared by 1 base and J by 7 bases, with 13 bases between. The CDR3 is 15 amino acids. The CDR3 protein is CASSPRRVDGEKLFF. In DNA form, the CDR3 reads TGTGCCAGCTCACCACGCAGGGTTGACGGTGAAAAACTGTTTTTT.

The rearrangement links TRBV15 to TRBJ2-7, with a possible D match to TRBD1 (5 bases). The CDR3 is 12 residues long. The V end lost 5 bases, the J end lost 12 bases, and 17 bases lay between the germline ends. Germline assignment: CDR1 LNHNV and CDR2 YYDKDF (reference sequence). As DNA, the CDR3 is TGTGCCACCAGCGACTGGGGCAAGCTTCCGTACTTC. Amino acids: CATSDWGKLPYF.

The chain employs TRBV11-1 and TRBJ2-7; D possibly corresponds to TRBD2 (6 bases). From germline, CDR1 is SGHAT and CDR2 FQDESV (reference sequence). This CDR3 is 15 amino acids long. The V gene lost 4 bases and the J gene lost 0 bases, with 13 bases spanning the gap. CDR3 in amino acids: CASSYRAGPSYEQYF. The CDR3 DNA sequence: TGTGCCAGCAGCTATCGGGCGGGGCCCTCCTACGAGCAGTACTTC.

This rearrangement joins TRBV19 to TRBJ2-2, with TRBD1 as a possible D gene (6 bases). CDR1 LNHDA and CDR2 SQIVND come from the germline V gene (reference sequence). Trimming removed 6 bases from V and 3 bases from J, with 23 bases in between. The length of the CDR3 is 18 residues. Here the CDR3 reads CASRKTINRVLDTGELFF. CDR3 sequence (DNA): TGTGCCAGTAGGAAGACAATTAACAGGGTCCTAGACACCGGGGAGCTGTTTTTT. The whole variable domain, remainder taken from reference TRBV19 and TRBJ2-2, is DGGITQSPKYLFRKEGQNVTLSCEQNLNHDAMYWYRQDPGQGLRLIYYSQIVNDFQKGDIAEGYSVSREKKESFPLTVTSAQKNPTAFYLCASRKTINRVLDTGELFFGEGSRLTVL.

The chain employs TRBV7-3 and TRBJ1-1; no definite D call. Germline V gene sequence: CDR1 SGHTA, CDR2 FQGTGA. CDR3 length equals 16 residues. Deletions cut 0 bases from V and 3 bases from J, with 14 bases between. The CDR3 loop reads CASSLTPWAGDTEAFF. CDR3 nucleotide sequence: TGTGCCAGCAGCTTAACTCCCTGGGCCGGCGACACTGAAGCTTTCTTT.

The V gene is TRBV19, the J gene TRBJ2-6; TRBD2 agrees at 7 bases. The CDR3 has 17 residues. V was clipped by 2 bases and J by 2 bases; unmatched bases: 6. CDR1 and CDR2 (germline): LNHDA, SQIVND (reference sequence). CDR3 in amino acids: CASSISLAAPGANVLTF. As DNA, the CDR3 is TGTGCCAGTAGTATATCTCTAGCGGCGCCTGGGGCCAACGTCCTGACTTTC. The entire variable domain, with the rest obtained from reference TRBV19 and TRBJ2-6, is as follows: DGGITQSPKYLFRKEGQNVTLSCEQNLNHDAMYWYRQDPGQGLRLIYYSQIVNDFQKGDIAEGYSVSREKKESFPLTVTSAQKNPTAFYLCASSISLAAPGANVLTFGAGSRLTVL.

This chain uses TRBV28 with TRBJ1-2; perhaps TRBD1 as D (5 bases). The germline V gene has CDR1 MDHEN and CDR2 SYDVKM. Trimming pared 3 bases from V and 6 bases from J, leaving 20 bases between. The CDR3 length is 16 residues. DNA of the CDR3: TGTGCCAGCAGTTTGTTGGGCGTGGGGGGTGGGGATGGCTACACCTTC. Its protein product is CASSLLGVGGGDGYTF.

The CDR3 protein is CASSPSGTKSTDTQYF. CDR3 in DNA: TGCGCCAGCAGCCCTTCCGGGACTAAAAGCACAGATACGCAGTATTTT. V usage is TRBV5-1 and J usage is TRBJ2-3, with TRBD2 matching over 7 bases. The germline V gene encodes CDR1 SGHRS and CDR2 YFSETQ. The CDR3 is 16 residues long. V dropped 4 bases and J dropped 0; count of bases not matched to a gene: 8.

The V call is TRBV29-1, the J call TRBJ2-4; TRBD1 might be the D (6 bases). CDR1 and CDR2 (germline): SQVTM, ANQGSEA. Trimming took 0 bases from V and 4 from J, leaving 10 bases between them. The CDR3 spans 14 residues. The CDR3 bases are TGCAGCGTTGAAGATCTAGGGGGAAAAAACATTCAGTACTTC. Protein product: CSVEDLGGKNIQYF.

This chain uses TRBV9 with TRBJ1-2, with D unclear. CDR3 size: 14 residues. CDR1 and CDR2 from the germline V gene are SGDLS and YYNGEE. V was shortened by 0 bases and J by 4 bases, with 10 bases between the two germline ends. In DNA form, the CDR3 reads TGTGCCAGCAGCGTAGGACGTGAGGGCTATGGCTACACCTTC. Its translation is CASSVGREGYGYTF.

The J gene is TRBJ1-2, the V gene TRBV6-1, with D tentatively TRBD1 (5 bases). Germline assignment: CDR1 MNHNS and CDR2 SASEGT. Trimming removed 2 bases from V and 6 bases from J, with 13 bases in between. The CDR3 is 14 amino acids. CDR3 in DNA: TGTGCCAGCAGTGAATGGCCCCAGGGCGATGGCTACACCTTC. It encodes CASSEWPQGDGYTF.

V gene TRBV5-4 combines with J gene TRBJ1-5; 9 nucleotides agree with TRBD1. Trimming cost V 5 bases and J 3 bases; bases outside gene matches: 9. CDR3 size: 16 residues. The germline V gene has CDR1 SGHNT and CDR2 YYREEE (reference sequence). Here the CDR3 reads CASRLPGQGNNQPQHF. The CDR3 bases are TGTGCCAGCAGGTTACCGGGACAGGGAAACAATCAGCCCCAGCATTTT.

The genes are TRBV21-1 and TRBJ2-7; TRBD2, the table's D call, was not compared with the DNA. TRBV21-1 is assigned pseudogene status. The CDR3 is 18 amino acids. The CDR3 nucleotides read TGTGCCAGCAGCAGGGGACTAGCGGGGGGCGGAAATACGAGAGAGCAGTACTTC. Protein product: CASSRGLAGGGNTREQYF.

This clone was seen a handful of times. The V gene is TRBV4-1, the J gene TRBJ1-3; D gene ambiguous. Trimming removed 8 bases at V and 2 bases at J, with 7 bases between. This CDR3 spans 12 amino acids. In germline, CDR1 is MGHRA, CDR2 YSYEKL. The CDR3 region is CASGSPGNTIYF. The CDR3 nucleotides are TGCGCCAGCGGGAGCCCTGGAAACACCATATATTTT.

This chain joins TRBV7-8 and TRBJ2-5; 9 bases map to TRBD2. V was pared by 2 bases and J by 5 bases, with 9 bases of the junction left unmatched. The germline V gene has CDR1 SGHVS and CDR2 FQNEAQ. The CDR3 sequence is 16 residues long. CDR3 sequence (DNA): TGTGCCAGCAGCTTATCCCCGCGGGGGGGGATTGAGACCCAGTACTTC. Translated, it gives CASSLSPRGGIETQYF.

The chain employs TRBV7-3 and TRBJ2-3, with 8 bases aligning to TRBD2. The CDR3 runs to 17 residues. The trim removed 1 base at V and 3 bases at J, leaving 9 bases unmatched. CDR1 is SGHTA, CDR2 FQGTGA, per germline. In nucleotides, the CDR3 is TGTGCCAGCAGCTTAAACGGGGCGGGAGGAGGAACAGATACGCAGTATTTT. Its protein product is CASSLNGAGGGTDTQYF.

Notes on this clone: Germline and junction disagree at one end, which may indicate a read error. The chain joins TRBV18 to TRBJ2-5; 11 bases fit TRBD1. The J call may be wrong; the DNA end is better matched by TRBJ2-7. This CDR3 has 17 residues. Germline loops: CDR1 KGHSH, CDR2 LQKENI. CDR3 in DNA: TGTGCCAGCTCACCCCTCCAGTGGACAGGGGGCTCCGACGAGCAGTACTTC. Translating gives CASSPLQWTGGSDEQYF.

This chain uses TRBV6-5 with TRBJ2-7, with 7 bases lining up with TRBD2. The CDR3 extends over 15 amino acids. Germline-derived CDR1 and CDR2 are MNHEY and SVGAGI. V gave up 6 bases and J gave up 2 bases; unmatched junction bases: 10. The CDR3 DNA reads as TGTGCCAGCAGGCTGGGGTCTAGCGGACCCTACGAGCAGTACTTC. It translates to CASRLGSSGPYEQYF.

V gene TRBV4-1 combines with J gene TRBJ2-7, with D uncertain. This CDR3 comprises 15 residues. CDR1 is MGHRA and CDR2 is YSYEKL in the germline V gene. V lost 1 base and J lost 0, with 10 bases in between. CDR3 loop: CASSQGPGSSYEQYF. The CDR3 nucleotides are TGCGCCAGCAGCCAAGGTCCGGGTTCCTCCTACGAGCAGTACTTC.

This rearrangement joins TRBV9 to TRBJ1-2; 7 positions agree with TRBD1. Germline loops: CDR1 SGDLS, CDR2 YYNGEE. This CDR3 has 14 residues. V was pared by 7 bases and J by 0 bases, with 6 bases of the junction left unmatched. CDR3 bases: TGTGCCAGCGAAAAGGGGGCCGCTAACTATGGCTACACCTTC. It is translated as CASEKGAANYGYTF. The full variable domain, in which reference TRBV9 and TRBJ1-2 provide the parts outside the CDR3, is DSGVTQTPKHLITATGQRVTLRCSPRSGDLSVYWYQQSLDQGLQFLIQYYNGEERAKGNILERFSAQQFPDLHSELNLSSLELGDSALYFCASEKGAANYGYTFGSGTRLTVV.

The CDR3 sequence: CASSILGQGRETQYF. CDR3 nucleotide sequence: TGTGCCAGTAGTATTCTCGGACAGGGAAGGGAGACCCAGTACTTC. V is TRBV19 and J is TRBJ2-5; 8 bases are shared with TRBD1. In germline, CDR1 is LNHDA, CDR2 SQIVND (reference sequence). The CDR3 covers 15 residues. The J segment lost 5 bases and the V segment lost 3 bases, leaving 8 bases of the junction unmatched. Supplemented by reference TRBV19 and TRBJ2-5, the full variable domain reads DGGITQSPKYLFRKEGQNVTLSCEQNLNHDAMYWYRQDPGQGLRLIYYSQIVNDFQKGDIAEGYSVSREKKESFPLTVTSAQKNPTAFYLCASSILGQGRETQYFGPGTRLLVL.